This is a list of T cell receptor beta chains from one sample in a study of vaccination and CD4 T cells after COVID-19. No antigen has been assigned to these receptors. TCRdb independently ran MiXCR on the PCR reads; one entry per CDR3 protein. In the table there are about 7,800 distinct CDR3 sequences, roughly 43% of which are singletons. The material sequenced was CD4+ T cells from blood, cultured in vitro. All receptors come from a human donor in good health. The CDR3 runs from the conserved cysteine through the conserved F or W. The order of the fields is V gene, CDR3 length, CDR3 protein.

v_gene: TRBV7-2; len: 11; CDR3aa: CANRQGHGYTF
v_gene: TRBV6-1; len: 16; CDR3aa: CASRPPGTRNTGELFF
v_gene: TRBV7-9; len: 13; CDR3aa: CASSLRGNQPQHF
v_gene: TRBV4-3; len: 15; CDR3aa: CASSQGGRGRETQYF
v_gene: TRBV15; len: 15; CDR3aa: CATSRDTQGDNEQFF
v_gene: TRBV6-2/TRBV6-3; len: 21; CDR3aa: CASSYSNPSGRAMGSYNEQFF
v_gene: TRBV24-1; len: 17; CDR3aa: CATSDLLGDRFVQPQHF
v_gene: TRBV2; len: 14; CDR3aa: CASRGTVLAYEQYF
v_gene: TRBV27; len: 16; CDR3aa: CASSLWVGQGAGEQYF
v_gene: TRBV11-3; len: 15; CDR3aa: CASSSSPSSTDTQYF
v_gene: TRBV20-1; len: 13; CDR3aa: CSARRDTDYGYTF
v_gene: TRBV10-3; len: 11; CDR3aa: CAISDADEQYF
v_gene: TRBV7-2; len: 14; CDR3aa: CASSFSGGPYEQYF
v_gene: TRBV20-1; len: 11; CDR3aa: CSAGSLGGQYF
v_gene: TRBV6-1; len: 15; CDR3aa: CASSQRGGNTGELFF
v_gene: TRBV6-1; len: 14; CDR3aa: CASNPTGFRTEAFF
v_gene: TRBV7-9; len: 16; CDR3aa: CASSQWTVSSYNEQFF
v_gene: TRBV28; len: 15; CDR3aa: CASSMIGTSGSTQYF
v_gene: TRBV2; len: 16; CDR3aa: CASAPWQGEMNTEAFF
v_gene: TRBV5-1; len: 15; CDR3aa: CASSSRITVEGEQYF
v_gene: TRBV7-2; len: 17; CDR3aa: CASSLTMGRTSAETQYF
v_gene: TRBV10-1; len: 14; CDR3aa: CASRGDRVGNTIYF
v_gene: TRBV27; len: 15; CDR3aa: CASSLTAEAYNEQFF
v_gene: TRBV4-3; len: 14; CDR3aa: CASSPGQGADEQFF
v_gene: TRBV20-1; len: 13; CDR3aa: CSATGGAVYGYTF
v_gene: TRBV28; len: 13; CDR3aa: CASREGTHQPQHF
v_gene: TRBV20-1; len: 18; CDR3aa: CSAAPGTSAKQLYNEQFF
v_gene: TRBV20-1; len: 10; CDR3aa: CSATYSPLHF
v_gene: TRBV2; len: 14; CDR3aa: CASTDRLSSYEQYF
v_gene: TRBV6-2/TRBV6-3; len: 14; CDR3aa: CASGWTPGKYGYTF
v_gene: TRBV20-1; len: 12; CDR3aa: CSARGSGETQYF
v_gene: TRBV20-1; len: 15; CDR3aa: CSAISLRESTDTQYF
v_gene: TRBV4-2; len: 15; CDR3aa: CASSQERGADYGYTF
v_gene: TRBV20-1; len: 15; CDR3aa: CSAFGQLALTGELFF
v_gene: TRBV4-2; len: 17; CDR3aa: CASSKEGTRGVLWAQYF
v_gene: TRBV28; len: 14; CDR3aa: CASTLAGDTGELFF
v_gene: TRBV20-1; len: 16; CDR3aa: CSARPLLAGGHYEQYF
v_gene: TRBV5-4; len: 13; CDR3aa: CASSLRGYVEAFF
v_gene: TRBV11-3; len: 15; CDR3aa: CASSFGRGNTGELFF